The next 10 T cell receptor beta chains were all read from a single sample in a study of blood T cell repertoires in COVID-19. The protocol was immunoSEQ multiplex PCR, while the TCRdb copy is restricted to in-frame clones and leaves out a portion. The sample holds about 240,000 clones; 75% to 85% are singletons and the top ten take about 4.8%. The sample taken for sequencing was peripheral blood. The origin of the receptors is a woman aged 70 to 79 with acute or convalescent COVID-19.

This chain joins TRBV6-6 and TRBJ2-5; 16 bases match TRBD2. This CDR3 comprises 17 residues. Germline CDR1 reads MNHNY; CDR2 reads SVGAGI (reference sequence). J lost 5 bases, V lost 5 bases, and 8 bases had no gene match. CDR3 protein: CASSPGTSGGAGETQYF. The DNA for the CDR3 is TGTGCCAGCAGTCCTGGGACTAGCGGGGGGGCCGGGGAGACCCAGTACTTC.

The V call is TRBV6-4, the J call TRBJ2-3, with TRBD1 identical over 7 bases. The CDR3 extends over 14 amino acids. Germline V gene lookup returns CDR1 MRHNA and CDR2 SNTAGT. V was pared by 6 bases and J by 3 bases, with 6 bases of the junction left unmatched. The CDR3 nucleotides are TGTGCCAGCAGGGAACAGGGGTGGACAGATACGCAGTATTTT. It translates to CASREQGWTDTQYF.

This chain connects TRBV4-3 to TRBJ2-7; 8 nucleotides align to TRBD2. V was pared by 0 bases and J by 5 bases, with 9 bases of the junction left unmatched. The CDR3 is 16 residues long. Germline CDR1 LGHNA, CDR2 YSLEER. This CDR3 reads CASSQDSGTSGDEQYF. CDR3 bases: TGCGCCAGCAGCCAAGATTCAGGAACTAGCGGAGACGAGCAGTACTTC.

This clone was counted once. The chain combines TRBV7-2 with TRBJ1-1, with D hard to call. The V gene lost 4 bases and the J gene lost 4 bases, with 13 bases spanning the gap. Germline V gene sequence: CDR1 SGHTA, CDR2 FQGNSA. The CDR3 covers 14 residues. CDR3 in amino acids: CASSSQRGSTEAFF. The CDR3 DNA follows: TGTGCCAGCAGCTCCCAGCGAGGGAGCACTGAAGCTTTCTTT.

This clone has only one observation. The rearrangement uses TRBV21-1 and TRBJ2-7; the table's D call, TRBD2, was not checked against the DNA. TRBV21-1 is reported as a pseudogene. The CDR3 contains 15 residues. The chain's CDR3 is CASSKGEGGQYEQYF. In DNA form, the CDR3 reads TGTGCCAGCAGCAAAGGGGAGGGGGGTCAGTACGAGCAGTACTTC.

This sequence joins TRBV7-2 and TRBJ2-3; D not certain. The germline V gene encodes CDR1 SGHTA and CDR2 FQGNSA. CDR3 length: 13 residues. Trimming stripped 4 bases from V and 9 bases from J, with 14 bases between. CDR3 sequence reads: CASSSPEIRTQYF. For the CDR3, the DNA is TGTGCCAGCAGCTCCCCTGAGATTCGGACGCAGTATTTT.

V gene TRBV4-3 combines with J gene TRBJ1-5; D ambiguous. Germline-derived CDR1 and CDR2 are LGHNA and YSLEER. Trimming pared 3 bases from V and 0 bases from J, leaving 12 bases between. The CDR3 length is 16 residues. CDR3 DNA sequence: TGCGCCAGCAGCCAGGAGCTAACGGCTAGCAATCAGCCCCAGCATTTT. Its protein is CASSQELTASNQPQHF.

V usage is TRBV28 and J usage is TRBJ1-1; 7 bases line up with TRBD1. J gave up 0 bases and V 10 bases, and 8 bases lay outside the gene matches. The germline CDR1 and CDR2 sequences are MDHEN and SYDVKM. The CDR3 has 14 amino acids. The CDR3 spells CATWTGIMNTEAFF. The CDR3 nucleotides read TGTGCCACTTGGACAGGAATAATGAACACTGAAGCTTTCTTT.

The chain links TRBV28 to TRBJ1-1; the D gene is possibly TRBD1 (5 bases). Trimming removed 8 bases from V and 0 bases from J, with 19 bases in between. Germline lookup yields CDR1 MDHEN and CDR2 SYDVKM. This CDR3 has 16 residues. The CDR3 loop reads CASASPGWVMNTEAFF. The CDR3 bases are TGTGCCAGCGCCAGCCCAGGGTGGGTCATGAACACTGAAGCTTTCTTT.

This chain joins TRBV27 and TRBJ2-7; 8 nucleotides line up with TRBD1. Germline CDR1 MNHEY, CDR2 SMNVEV (reference sequence). J was trimmed by 6 bases and V by 5 bases; bases with no gene match: 12. The CDR3 consists of 15 residues. The CDR3 DNA is TGTGCCAGCAGTATGGACAGGGCCCCTTTTTCCGAGCAGTACTTC. It translates to CASSMDRAPFSEQYF.